This entry features one T cell receptor (beta chain) sequence. The data were taken from a study of blood T cell repertoires in COVID-19. This CDR3 has 16 residues. Trimming removed 5 bases from V and 7 bases from J; junction bases left unmatched: 11. The germline V gene has CDR1 MGHDK and CDR2 SYGVNS. As processed by the authors: Using reference gene primer amplification, nucleated cell counts were estimated. Some clones are missing from TCRdb's copy, which holds only in-frame ones; the method was immunoSEQ multiplex PCR. V and J calls and clone size come straight from that table; D and trimming were deduced from the DNA. Of more than 200,000 clones in the sample, 86% were seen once.

The chain combines TRBV25-1 with TRBJ1-6, with 7 nucleotides matching TRBD1. The sample taken for sequencing was peripheral blood. This clonotype originated in a young man with active or convalescent COVID-19. The CDR3 loop reads CASSTSWDSENSPLHF. The CDR3 nucleotides are TGTGCCAGCAGTACTTCCTGGGACAGTGAGAATTCACCCCTCCACTTT.